The clone carrying this T cell receptor beta chain was counted ten times or more. The data belong to a study of patients and donors after allogeneic stem cell transplantation. Using its own MiXCR run on the RT-PCR reads, TCRdb lists one record per CDR3 protein. The sample lists about 230,000 distinct CDR3 sequences, 13% to 15% occurring once. The CDR3 contains 13 residues. Per the germline V gene, CDR1 is LGHNA and CDR2 is YNFKEQ. The germline V and J ends were trimmed by 3 bases and 6 bases, with 11 bases remaining between them. The chain joins TRBV4-2 to TRBJ1-1; D gene unclear. Input material: blood, either unsorted or a sorted T cell fraction (not recorded which). This TCR derives from a human donor who was either an allogeneic HSCT recipient or a stem cell or donor lymphocyte infusion donor (not recorded which). It is not recorded whose cells these are; they may come from a transplant donor. CDR3 sequence (DNA): TGTGCCAGCAGCCAGAGGGCAGTGGCTGAAGCTTTCTTT. This gives the protein CASSQRAVAEAFF.